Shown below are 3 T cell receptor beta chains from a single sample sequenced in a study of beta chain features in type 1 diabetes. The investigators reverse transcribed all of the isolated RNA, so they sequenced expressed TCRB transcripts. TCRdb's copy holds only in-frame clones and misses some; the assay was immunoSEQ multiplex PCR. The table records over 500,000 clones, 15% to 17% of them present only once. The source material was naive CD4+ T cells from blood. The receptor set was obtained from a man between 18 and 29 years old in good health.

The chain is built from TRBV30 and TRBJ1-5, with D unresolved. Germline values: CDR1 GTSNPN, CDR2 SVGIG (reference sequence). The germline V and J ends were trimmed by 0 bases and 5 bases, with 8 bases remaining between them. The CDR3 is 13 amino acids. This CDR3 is CAWSVPSHQPQHF. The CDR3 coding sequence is TGTGCCTGGAGTGTACCCAGTCATCAGCCCCAGCATTTT.

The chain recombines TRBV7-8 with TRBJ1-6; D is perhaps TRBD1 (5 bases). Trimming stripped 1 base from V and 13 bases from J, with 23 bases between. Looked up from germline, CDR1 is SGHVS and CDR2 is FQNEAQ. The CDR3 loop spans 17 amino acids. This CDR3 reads CASSLDGGGKAGFPLHF. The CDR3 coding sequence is TGTGCCAGCAGCTTAGATGGCGGGGGGAAAGCGGGATTTCCCCTCCACTTT.

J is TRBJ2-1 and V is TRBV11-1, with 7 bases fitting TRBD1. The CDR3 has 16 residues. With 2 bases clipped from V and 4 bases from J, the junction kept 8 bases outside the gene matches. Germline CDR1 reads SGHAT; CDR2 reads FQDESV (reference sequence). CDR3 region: CASSLQPGQPYNEQFF. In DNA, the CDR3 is TGTGCCAGCAGCTTACAGCCGGGACAGCCTTACAATGAGCAGTTCTTC.